Below, 12 T cell receptor beta chains from the same sample are listed, as sequenced in a study of CD8 T cells in ankylosing spondylitis. The study's findings and limits: What appeared characteristic of ankylosing spondylitis blood was a TCR beta motif of under 10 highly homologous variants.

No cognate antigen is known for these TCRs. Via MiXCR, TCRdb re-called the 5' RACE reads, giving one row per CDR3 protein. The data hold some 840,000 distinct CDR3 sequences, with 12% observed a single time. The sequencing input was blood, either unsorted or a sorted T cell fraction (not recorded which). These receptor sequences come from a male donor with ankylosing spondylitis.

The chain's CDR3 is CATSRDANGYTF. Here the CDR3 DNA reads TGTGCCACCAGCAGAGATGCGAATGGCTACACCTTC. This rearrangement joins TRBV15 to TRBJ1-2; D ambiguous. This CDR3 comprises 12 residues. Germline values: CDR1 LNHNV, CDR2 YYDKDF (reference sequence). V was cut by 0 bases and J by 6 bases, with 5 bases left in between.

The chain uses TRBV4-2 and TRBJ2-7, with D maybe TRBD1 (6 bases). Germline loops: CDR1 LGHNA, CDR2 YNFKEQ. The CDR3 totals 19 residues. V was pared by 0 bases and J by 4 bases, with 25 bases between. The CDR3 bases are TGTGCCAGCAGCCAAGATATCTCTGCCAGTCTGGGCAGGGGTTACGAGCAGTACTTC. Its translation: CASSQDISASLGRGYEQYF.

This clonotype was found a few times. The chain combines TRBV15 with TRBJ2-5; D gene uncertain. Germline assignment: CDR1 LNHNV and CDR2 YYDKDF (reference sequence). V lost 1 base and J lost 4, with 19 bases in between. The CDR3 length is 17 residues. DNA of the CDR3: TGTGCCACCAGCAGAGTCGGTTTGGGTGAGGCCCGAGAGACCCAGTACTTC. Its protein product is CATSRVGLGEARETQYF.

This clonotype was observed at least ten times. The chain carries TRBV20-1 and TRBJ2-7, with D perhaps TRBD1 (5 bases). The germline V gene has CDR1 DFQATT and CDR2 SNEGSKA (reference sequence). The CDR3 is made up of 11 amino acids. V lost 5 bases and J lost 7, with 12 bases in between. The CDR3 here is CSAEWGSEQYF. The CDR3 bases are TGCAGTGCTGAGTGGGGCAGTGAGCAGTACTTC.

This clonotype was counted many times. For the CDR3, the DNA is TGTGCCATCGGACGGTGGGAGAGTCAGCCCCAGCATTTT. Its protein product is CAIGRWESQPQHF. The chain combines TRBV10-3 with TRBJ1-5; D gene uncertain. CDR3 length equals 13 residues. Germline V gene data show CDR1 as ENHRY and CDR2 as SYGVKD. With 8 bases removed from V and 6 bases from J, the gap between germline ends came to 14 bases.

This clonotype was counted a few times. The rearrangement uses TRBV6-5 and TRBJ1-3; no clear D. The germline V and J ends were trimmed by 0 bases and 0 bases, with 9 bases remaining between them. Germline values: CDR1 MNHEY, CDR2 SVGAGI. The CDR3 has 16 amino acids. CDR3 amino acids: CASSYSTLDSGNTIYF. In nucleotides, the CDR3 is TGTGCCAGCAGTTACTCGACGTTAGACTCTGGAAACACCATATATTTT.

This clonotype was seen repeatedly, ten times or more. The chain is built from TRBV20-1 and TRBJ2-7; D is uncertain. Germline V lookup: CDR1 DFQATT, CDR2 SNEGSKA (reference sequence). CDR3 length: 11 amino acids. The V gene lost 6 bases and the J gene lost 6 bases, with 12 bases spanning the gap. The CDR3 here is CSASGRGEQYF. DNA for the CDR3: TGCAGTGCCTCTGGACGTGGCGAGCAGTACTTC.

This clonotype was observed many times. The chain couples TRBV20-1 to TRBJ2-3, with D tentatively TRBD1 (7 bases). This CDR3 contains 15 residues. Germline assignment: CDR1 DFQATT and CDR2 SNEGSKA (reference sequence). The V end lost 5 bases, the J end lost 3 bases, and 18 bases lay between the germline ends. The CDR3 DNA reads as TGCAGTGCTTGTCCCCTCAGGGGGGAGACAGATACGCAGTATTTT. This gives the protein CSACPLRGETDTQYF.

This clonotype showed up just a few times. The V gene is TRBV20-1, the J gene TRBJ2-1; D might be TRBD2 (6 bases). The CDR3 is 13 amino acids. V lost 4 bases, J lost 1 base, and 8 bases lay in between. The germline V gene encodes CDR1 DFQATT and CDR2 SNEGSKA (reference sequence). The CDR3 loop is CSAMRGSYNEQFF. The CDR3 region has the DNA TGCAGTGCTATGCGGGGTTCCTACAATGAGCAGTTCTTC.

J is TRBJ2-7 and V is TRBV9; weak D call: TRBD1 (6 bases). V shed 7 bases and J shed 4 bases, with 15 bases lying between them. The CDR3 runs to 13 residues. The germline CDR1 and CDR2 sequences are SGDLS and YYNGEE. In DNA, the CDR3 is TGTGCCAGCCAAGGACCGGACAGTTACGAGCAGTACTTC. Amino acid sequence: CASQGPDSYEQYF.

J is TRBJ1-1 and V is TRBV7-8, with a weak D call TRBD1 (6 bases). Germline loops: CDR1 SGHVS, CDR2 FQNEAQ. Trimming left V 5 bases short and J 2 bases short, with 9 bases between. The CDR3 runs 13 residues. CDR3 amino acids: CASSHRVNTEAFF. In DNA form, the CDR3 reads TGTGCCAGCAGCCACAGGGTAAACACTGAAGCTTTCTTT.

At least ten counts were recorded for this clonotype. The rearrangement joins TRBV2 to TRBJ2-1, with 8 bases identical to TRBD2. V trimming: 8 bases; J trimming: 4 bases; junction bases outside the gene matches: 7. Germline V gene sequence: CDR1 SNHLY, CDR2 FYNNEI. The CDR3 totals 14 residues. The CDR3 DNA reads as TGTGCCAGCCCCCGGGGGGGGCCTTACAATGAGCAGTTCTTC. This translates into CASPRGGPYNEQFF.